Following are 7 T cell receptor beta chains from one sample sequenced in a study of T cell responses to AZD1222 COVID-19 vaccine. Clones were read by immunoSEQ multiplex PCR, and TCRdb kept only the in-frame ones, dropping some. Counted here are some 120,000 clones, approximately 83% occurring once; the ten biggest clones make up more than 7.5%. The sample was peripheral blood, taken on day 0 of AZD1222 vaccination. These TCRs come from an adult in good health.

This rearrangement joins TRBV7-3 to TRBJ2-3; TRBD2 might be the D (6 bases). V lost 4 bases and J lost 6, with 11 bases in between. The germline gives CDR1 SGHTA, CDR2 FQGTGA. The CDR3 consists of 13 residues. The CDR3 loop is CASSWAGLDTQYF. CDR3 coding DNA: TGTGCCAGCAGCTGGGCGGGATTGGATACGCAGTATTTT.

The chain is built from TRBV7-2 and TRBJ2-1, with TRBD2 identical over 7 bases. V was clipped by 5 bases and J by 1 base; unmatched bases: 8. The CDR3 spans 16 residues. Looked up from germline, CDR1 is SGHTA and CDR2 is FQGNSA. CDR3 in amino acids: CASSPSSGKSYNEQFF. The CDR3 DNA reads TGTGCCAGCAGCCCATCCAGCGGGAAGTCCTACAATGAGCAGTTCTTC.

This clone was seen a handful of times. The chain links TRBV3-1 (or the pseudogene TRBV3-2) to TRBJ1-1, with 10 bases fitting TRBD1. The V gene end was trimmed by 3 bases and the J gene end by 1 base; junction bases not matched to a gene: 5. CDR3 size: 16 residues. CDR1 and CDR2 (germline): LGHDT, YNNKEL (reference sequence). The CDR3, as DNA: TGTGCCAGCAGCCAGGGGACAGGGGCTCAGAACACTGAAGCTTTCTTT. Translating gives CASSQGTGAQNTEAFF.

The DNA for the CDR3 is TGTGCCAGCAGCGTAGGCTGGGGGACTAGTTCGGACGAGCAGTACTTC. It specifies CASSVGWGTSSDEQYF. V gene TRBV9 combines with J gene TRBJ2-7, with TRBD2 matching over 8 bases. After removal of 0 bases from V and 5 bases from J, the junction contained 10 bases not matched to a gene. The germline V gene has CDR1 SGDLS and CDR2 YYNGEE. The CDR3 consists of 16 residues.

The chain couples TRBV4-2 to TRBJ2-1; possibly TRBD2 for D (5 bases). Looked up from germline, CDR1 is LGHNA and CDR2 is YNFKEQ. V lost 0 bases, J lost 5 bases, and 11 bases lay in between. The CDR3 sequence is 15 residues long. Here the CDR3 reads CASSQDRRANNEQFF. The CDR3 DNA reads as TGTGCCAGCAGCCAAGATCGGCGGGCAAACAATGAGCAGTTCTTC.

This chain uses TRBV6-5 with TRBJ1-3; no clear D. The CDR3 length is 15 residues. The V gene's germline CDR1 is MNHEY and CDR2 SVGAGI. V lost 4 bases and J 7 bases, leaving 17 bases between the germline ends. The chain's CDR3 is CASSSQTPGGNTIYF. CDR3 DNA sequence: TGTGCCAGCAGTTCACAGACCCCGGGAGGGAACACCATATATTTT.

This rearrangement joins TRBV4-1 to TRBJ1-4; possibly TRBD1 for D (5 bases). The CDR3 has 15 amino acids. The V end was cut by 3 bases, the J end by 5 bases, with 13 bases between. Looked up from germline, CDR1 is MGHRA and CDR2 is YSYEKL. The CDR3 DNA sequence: TGCGCCAGCAGCCAGAGGGGCGGCAGGAATGAAAAACTGTTTTTT. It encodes CASSQRGGRNEKLFF.